This T cell receptor (beta chain) stems from a study of T cells in localized non-small cell lung cancer. Generated by immunoSEQ multiplex PCR, the TCRdb table keeps only in-frame clones and is missing some. The profile shows 1,600 or so clones, roughly 41% of them singletons. Germline V lookup: CDR1 SGHNT, CDR2 YENEEA. This CDR3 region has 14 residues. The germline V and J ends were trimmed by 5 bases and 1 base, with 11 bases remaining between them. Overall study findings and caveats: Heterogeneity cannot be ruled out, as sequencing used one tumor region only. Longer overall survival was seen with higher T cell density measured in blood. Uninvolved adjacent lung had the highest recorded T cell clonality, with tumor below it. Appearances in adjacent lung were noted for a median approximately 58 of the top 100 tumor clones.

This clone was counted a few times. Its antigen is still unknown. The TCR originated in a male donor at least 60 years old with stage II lung adenocarcinoma. The chain carries TRBV11-3 and TRBJ1-1; D might be TRBD1 (6 bases). The sequences come from lung tumor tissue, collected before any cancer treatment. This CDR3 is CASSPGAANTEAFF. DNA for the CDR3: TGTGCCAGCAGCCCGGGGGCTGCGAACACTGAAGCTTTCTTT.